A selection of T cell receptor beta chains follows, all from one sample in a study of cytomegalovirus exposure and HLA in healthy donors. The protocol was immunoSEQ multiplex PCR, while the TCRdb copy is restricted to in-frame clones and leaves out a portion. In the table there are 130,000 to 150,000 clones, under 85% of which are singletons. Sequencing was done on a sample of PBMCs. The receptor source for this set is a woman aged 40 to 55 in good health and CMV-seropositive. The CDR3 runs from the conserved cysteine through the conserved F or W. The D gene is left open where the match is weak. Size is omitted from some rows. Given values are once, few, many or a class for expanded clones.

size | D | J | V | CDR3 | DNA
- | - | TRBJ2-3 | TRBV4-2 | CASSHGSGGTTDTQYF | TGTGCCAGCAGCCACGGGTCGGGGGGCACCACAGATACGCAGTATTTT
- | - | TRBJ1-1 | TRBV30 | CAWSVGVRGGNTEAFF | TGTGCCTGGAGTGTAGGAGTGCGGGGCGGGAACACTGAAGCTTTCTTT
- | TRBD1 | TRBJ1-5 | TRBV23-1 | CASSQPTGRSDQPQHF | TGCGCCAGCAGTCAGCCGACAGGGAGAAGCGATCAGCCCCAGCATTTT
once | - | TRBJ1-4 | TRBV2 | CASSAQGVPNEKLFF | TGTGCCAGCAGTGCTCAGGGTGTTCCTAATGAAAAACTGTTTTTT
- | - | TRBJ2-5 | TRBV7-6 | CASSLSETQYF | TGTGCCAGCAGCTTATCGGAGACCCAGTACTTC
- | - | TRBJ1-6 | TRBV2 | CASSVVQNNSPLHF | TGTGCCAGCAGTGTAGTACAGAATAATTCACCCCTCCACTTT
- | TRBD2 | TRBJ2-3 | TRBV4-2 | CASSQQRGVADTQYF | TGTGCCAGCAGCCAACAGCGGGGGGTTGCAGATACGCAGTATTTT
- | TRBD1 | TRBJ1-1 | TRBV18 | CASSLLETGAQNTEAFF | TGTGCCAGCTCCTTACTGGAGACAGGGGCTCAAAACACTGAAGCTTTCTTT
- | - | TRBJ1-1 | TRBV28 | CASSPGTKNTEAFF | TGTGCCAGCAGCCCAGGGACAAAGAACACTGAAGCTTTCTTT
- | TRBD2 | TRBJ2-5 | TRBV5-1 | CASSPMGRGKETQYF | TGCGCCAGCAGCCCGATGGGGCGGGGGAAAGAGACCCAGTACTTC
- | - | TRBJ2-6 | TRBV5-5 | CASSLGPARGANVLTF | TGTGCCAGCAGCCTTGGTCCGGCGCGGGGGGCCAACGTCCTGACTTTC
once | TRBD1 | TRBJ2-7 | TRBV2 | CASSSRQGRYYEQYF | TGTGCCAGCAGTTCCCGACAGGGGAGGTACTACGAGCAGTACTTC
- | - | TRBJ1-2 | TRBV7-9 | CASSPPENYGYTF | TGTGCCAGCAGCCCCCCAGAAAACTATGGCTACACCTTC
- | TRBD2 | TRBJ2-2 | TRBV7-3 | CASSLRGGGTGELFF | TGTGCCAGCAGCTTACGCGGGGGAGGCACCGGGGAGCTGTTTTTT
few | - | TRBJ1-2 | TRBV6-5 | CASRGRANYGYTF | TGTGCCAGCAGGGGCAGGGCCAACTATGGCTACACCTTC
few | TRBD1 | TRBJ1-5 | TRBV27 | CASKPDRWGQANQPQHF | TGTGCCAGCAAACCGGACAGGTGGGGCCAGGCGAATCAGCCCCAGCATTTT
- | - | TRBJ2-2 | TRBV9 | CASGLSTGELFF | TGTGCCAGTGGGCTAAGTACCGGGGAGCTGTTTTTT
once | TRBD1 | TRBJ2-3 | TRBV19 | CASSMTRTGMTDTQYF | TGTGCCAGTAGTATGACAAGGACAGGGATGACAGATACGCAGTATTTT
- | - | TRBJ2-2 | TRBV2 | CASSQSGELFF | TGTGCCAGCAGTCAGTCCGGGGAGCTGTTTTTT
few | - | TRBJ2-7 | TRBV19 | CASSIAGPYEQYF | TGTGCCAGTAGTATCGCAGGCCCCTACGAGCAGTACTTC
- | - | TRBJ1-3 | TRBV9 | CASSPLLSGSGNTIYF | TGTGCCAGCAGCCCCCTCCTTAGCGGCTCTGGAAACACCATATATTTT
- | - | TRBJ1-3 | TRBV7-7 | CASSLAGSPGNTIYF | TGTGCCAGCAGCTTAGCGGGGAGCCCTGGAAACACCATATATTTT
- | TRBD1 | TRBJ2-7 | TRBV28 | CASSRSGTGFEQYF | TGTGCCAGCAGCAGATCCGGGACAGGTTTCGAGCAGTACTTC
- | TRBD2 | TRBJ2-2 | TRBV11-2 | CASSHTSGGPGTGELFF | TGTGCCAGCAGCCACACTAGCGGGGGCCCCGGCACCGGGGAGCTGTTTTTT
- | TRBD1 | TRBJ1-2 | TRBV5-6 | CASTEGQAKYGYTF | TGTGCCAGCACCGAGGGACAGGCTAAATATGGCTACACCTTC
- | - | TRBJ1-4 | TRBV5-4 | CASSLKGEATNEKLFF | TGTGCCAGCAGCTTGAAAGGGGAAGCAACTAATGAAAAACTGTTTTTT
- | - | TRBJ2-7 | TRBV2 | CASRPQAGDEQYF | TGTGCCAGCAGACCCCAGGCCGGTGACGAGCAGTACTTC
once | - | TRBJ2-7 | TRBV28 | CASEEQGTYEQYF | TGTGCCAGCGAAGAACAGGGTACCTACGAGCAGTACTTC